Detailed here is one TCR beta chain. The entry originates in a study of control samples from healthy donors and cancer patients. This CDR3 is 13 amino acids long. Trimming cost V 10 bases and J 5 bases, with 17 bases left between them. TCRdb's table, derived via immunoSEQ multiplex PCR, lists solely in-frame clones and lacks some. Of 150,000 or so clones in the sample, 93% were seen once. This TCR was recovered from a young man in good health. Sequencing input: blood. The chain recombines TRBV12-3 or TRBV12-4 with TRBJ2-5; D is unclear. This CDR3 is CATSTLLVETQYF. CDR3 nucleotide sequence: TGTGCCACCTCCACCCTCTTGGTTGAGACCCAGTACTTC.